This TCR beta chain appears in the sequencing data of a study of regulatory T cells in long-lasting Graves disease. This clonotype was seen repeatedly, ten times or more. Between the trimmed V and J ends, which lost 5 bases and 10 bases, there was a span of 18 bases. The V gene's germline CDR1 is MNHEY and CDR2 SVGEGT. The CDR3 consists of 15 residues. Time point denoted: newly diagnosed GD, antithyroid drugs for less than 3 months. The TCR library was prepared using RNA isolated from PBMCs. TCR beta libraries were built with iRepertoire HTBI primers and Arm-PCR of CDR3 regions. In the original analysis: The study identified 50 to 70 TRBV and approximately 14 TRBJ segments across samples. Using its own MiXCR run on the multiplex PCR reads, TCRdb lists one record per CDR3 protein. Clone size and V and J calls follow TCRdb, not the original study. The repertoire includes over 450,000 distinct CDR3 sequences, about 11% of them detected once, and 8% to 10% sits in the top ten.

The data were also submitted as part of a second study, on T cells in Graves' hyperthyroidism and ophthalmopathy.

This sample comprised peripheral blood mononuclear cells (PBMCs), obtained at new diagnosis, from a patient treated with antithyroid drugs. The chain combines TRBV6-2 or TRBV6-3 with TRBJ1-6, with D uncertain. This clonotype was sampled from a woman aged 25 to 39 with Graves disease. CDR3 region: CASSESQASVSPLHF. The CDR3 nucleotides read TGTGCCAGCAGTGAATCGCAGGCTTCGGTCTCACCCCTCCACTTT.